One sample yielded the 17 T cell receptor beta chains listed below, sequenced in a study of technical replicates of blood from a handful of donors. Profiling relied on immunoSEQ multiplex PCR, and the TCRdb table lists in-frame clones only, not all of them. This sample carries 70,000 to 85,000 clones, 92% of them seen once, and the ten largest clones take about 0.43%. The sequenced sample consisted of T cells isolated from PBMCs. These receptor sequences come from a human donor in good health.

For the CDR3, the DNA is TGTGCCAGCAGTACAGGGGATGAAGCTTTCTTT. Amino acid sequence: CASSTGDEAFF. The chain uses TRBV27 and TRBJ1-1; 7 bases map to TRBD1. The CDR3 extends over 11 amino acids. CDR1 and CDR2 (germline): MNHEY, SMNVEV (reference sequence). The junction had 1 base not matched to a gene; V was cut back by 5 bases and J by 7 bases.

V and J are TRBV27 and TRBJ2-5; weak D call: TRBD2 (5 bases). Deletions cut 6 bases from V and 9 bases from J, with 17 bases between. CDR3 size: 13 residues. Germline CDR1 MNHEY, CDR2 SMNVEV (reference sequence). In DNA form, the CDR3 reads TGTGCCAGCAGCCCGGCCGGGGTACGAGCCCAGTACTTC. Translating gives CASSPAGVRAQYF.

The genes are TRBV15 and TRBJ1-3; no firm D call. In germline, CDR1 is LNHNV, CDR2 YYDKDF (reference sequence). This CDR3 has 16 amino acids. Trimming took off 1 base at V and 0 bases at J, with 10 bases between the two ends. CDR3 sequence (DNA): TGTGCCACCAGCAGAGGTCGGGTGGACTCTGGAAACACCATATATTTT. This sequence encodes CATSRGRVDSGNTIYF.

The chain couples TRBV14 to TRBJ2-6, with 10 bases lining up with TRBD2. Unmatched junction bases numbered 11, after V lost 2 bases and J lost 1 base. From germline, CDR1 is SGHDN and CDR2 FVKESK. This CDR3 is 20 amino acids long. The CDR3 DNA reads TGTGCCAGCAGCCAAAGGACTAGCGGCTCTCTTTCTTCTGGGGCCAACGTCCTGACTTTC. Translated, it gives CASSQRTSGSLSSGANVLTF.

This chain links TRBV27 with TRBJ2-7; maybe TRBD2 (6 bases). Trimming left V 3 bases short and J 2 bases short, with 8 bases between. Germline V gene lookup returns CDR1 MNHEY and CDR2 SMNVEV (reference sequence). This CDR3 is built from 13 residues. The CDR3 DNA follows: TGTGCCAGCAGTTTCGGGAGAGCCTACGAGCAGTACTTC. It codes for CASSFGRAYEQYF.

This sequence joins TRBV9 and TRBJ2-1, with a possible D match to TRBD2 (6 bases). This CDR3 is 16 amino acids long. V lost 0 bases, J lost 2 bases, and 12 bases lay in between. CDR1 and CDR2 from the germline V gene are SGDLS and YYNGEE. This CDR3 is CASSVGVGGTYNEQFF. The CDR3, as DNA: TGTGCCAGCAGCGTAGGGGTCGGGGGAACCTACAATGAGCAGTTCTTC.

V usage is TRBV4-2 and J usage is TRBJ1-4; tentative D call: TRBD1 (6 bases). Trimming shortened V by 8 bases and J by 7 bases, and 8 bases separated the two germline ends. CDR1 and CDR2 (germline): LGHNA, YNFKEQ. The CDR3 covers 11 residues. CDR3 DNA: TGTGCCAGCGGCAGGGGTGAAAAACTGTTTTTT. It codes for CASGRGEKLFF.

This CDR3 reads CASSYSLETQYF. The CDR3 DNA reads TGTGCCAGCAGTTACTCTCTAGAGACCCAGTACTTC. The V and J genes are TRBV6-5 and TRBJ2-5; D call uncertain. CDR1 is MNHEY, CDR2 SVGAGI, per germline. Trimming left V 0 bases short and J 4 bases short, with 3 bases between. This CDR3 is 12 amino acids long.

This clone was seen just once. The chain joins TRBV2 to TRBJ1-2; a weak D match, TRBD1 (6 bases). The germline gives CDR1 SNHLY, CDR2 FYNNEI. The CDR3 extends over 13 amino acids. The ends were cut back, 6 bases at V and 8 bases at J, with 16 bases in the middle. CDR3 coding DNA: TGTGCCAGCAGGGCATTGGGGGGGCAAGGCTACACCTTC. Its protein is CASRALGGQGYTF.

The chain employs TRBV30 and TRBJ2-7, with D possibly TRBD2 on 5 matching bases. V lost 5 bases, J lost 7 bases, and 18 bases lay in between. CDR3 length: 13 residues. Germline V gives CDR1 GTSNPN, CDR2 SVGIG (reference sequence). CDR3 sequence reads: CAWVLALKGEQYF. The CDR3 DNA reads as TGTGCCTGGGTCCTAGCATTAAAAGGGGAGCAGTACTTC.

CDR3 nucleotide sequence: TGTGCCAGCAGCGCCCTGACTAGCGGGGCCCTCACAGATACGCAGTATTTT. Translated: CASSALTSGALTDTQYF. The rearrangement joins TRBV4-2 to TRBJ2-3; 11 nucleotides line up with TRBD2. The trim removed 5 bases at V and 2 bases at J, leaving 9 bases unmatched. The CDR3 sequence is 17 residues long. Germline CDR1 reads LGHNA; CDR2 reads YNFKEQ.

This clone showed up just once. This chain uses TRBV28 with TRBJ2-1; weak D call: TRBD1 (5 bases). V was clipped by 3 bases and J by 5 bases, with 14 bases between them. Germline CDR1 MDHEN, CDR2 SYDVKM. This CDR3 is built from 15 residues. The chain's CDR3 is CASSLEIGANNEQFF. CDR3 coding DNA: TGTGCCAGCAGTTTGGAGATAGGGGCGAACAATGAGCAGTTCTTC.

The genes are TRBV28 and TRBJ2-7, with D perhaps matching TRBD2 (6 bases). V was clipped by 7 bases and J by 5 bases, with 27 bases between them. The CDR3 spans 17 residues. Germline loops: CDR1 MDHEN, CDR2 SYDVKM. The CDR3 coding sequence is TGTGCCAGCACCCTCGCCGTGGAGGGCGAATATTTTAACGAGCAGTACTTC. Translating it yields CASTLAVEGEYFNEQYF.

This chain uses TRBV5-6 with TRBJ2-7, with 8 bases lining up with TRBD2. Looked up from germline, CDR1 is SGHDT and CDR2 is YYEEEE. The CDR3 spans 15 residues. Trimming removed 4 bases from V and 4 bases from J; junction bases left unmatched: 10. The CDR3 sequence is CASSAGTSGFYEQYF. The CDR3, as DNA: TGTGCCAGCAGCGCTGGCACTAGCGGATTTTACGAGCAGTACTTC.

This chain uses TRBV28 with TRBJ1-2; 7 bases map to TRBD1. Germline V gene data show CDR1 as MDHEN and CDR2 as SYDVKM. This CDR3 region has 15 residues. After removal of 5 bases from V and 5 bases from J, the junction contained 11 bases not matched to a gene. The CDR3 nucleotides read TGTGCCAGCAGTCCAACCCCGGACAGGACTTATGGCTACACCTTC. Protein sequence: CASSPTPDRTYGYTF.

The chain carries TRBV6-1 and TRBJ2-7; a weak D match, TRBD2 (5 bases). CDR1 and CDR2 from the germline V gene are MNHNS and SASEGT. Trimming cost V 10 bases and J 5 bases, with 15 bases left between them. The length of the CDR3 is 12 residues. Written as DNA, the CDR3 is TGTGCCACCCTCCAAACCGGGGACGAGCAGTACTTC. Its translation is CATLQTGDEQYF.

The V gene is TRBV5-1, the J gene TRBJ1-1; D may be TRBD1 (5 bases). From germline, CDR1 is SGHRS and CDR2 YFSETQ. The CDR3 length is 15 residues. V was clipped by 0 bases and J by 5 bases, with 14 bases between them. The DNA for the CDR3 is TGCGCCAGCAGCTTGGATGCAGGGACTGGGACTGAAGCTTTCTTT. This sequence encodes CASSLDAGTGTEAFF.